Below, 3 T cell receptor beta chains from the same sample are listed, as sequenced in a study of CD8 T cells in ankylosing spondylitis. TCRdb used MiXCR to reprocess the 5' RACE reads, holding one entry per CDR3 protein. This sample has about 160,000 distinct CDR3 sequences; around 19% occur once, and the top ten carry approximately 7.6%. The sequencing input was blood, either unsorted or a sorted T cell fraction (not recorded which). These receptors all stem from a male donor with ankylosing spondylitis or in good health (not recorded which).

This clonotype was detected ten times or more. The rearrangement joins TRBV5-1 to TRBJ2-5, with 9 nucleotides matching TRBD1. J was trimmed by 2 bases and V by 1 base; bases with no gene match: 6. The CDR3 runs to 16 residues. CDR1 SGHRS and CDR2 YFSETQ come from the germline V gene. The CDR3 sequence: CASSLTGTGSQETQYF. In DNA, the CDR3 is TGCGCCAGCAGCTTGACCGGGACAGGGAGTCAAGAGACCCAGTACTTC.

This clonotype was recorded at least ten times. The gene calls are TRBV2 and TRBJ1-2; 11 nucleotides line up with TRBD1. The germline gives CDR1 SNHLY, CDR2 FYNNEI. V lost 5 bases and J lost 4; bases outside the gene matches: 3. The CDR3 extends over 14 amino acids. The CDR3 nucleotides read TGTGCCAGCAGTCCGGACAGGGGGCCCTATGGCTACACCTTC. Protein sequence: CASSPDRGPYGYTF.

This chain links TRBV6-1 with TRBJ2-7; the D call may be TRBD1 or TRBD2 (5 bases each). Trimming took off 1 base at V and 3 bases at J, with 19 bases between the two ends. CDR1 and CDR2 (germline): MNHNS, SASEGT. The CDR3 runs 17 residues. The CDR3 region is CASSEERGFLPLYEQYF. The CDR3 region has the DNA TGTGCCAGCAGTGAAGAGAGGGGTTTTCTTCCCCTCTACGAGCAGTACTTC.